This T cell receptor (beta chain) is drawn from a study of shared clonotypes between healthy human individuals. Germline V gene data show CDR1 as MGHDK and CDR2 as SYGVNS. The CDR3 has 17 amino acids. Trimming at V came to 4 bases and at J to 9 bases, leaving 15 bases not matched to a gene. Sequenced by immunoSEQ multiplex PCR; TCRdb stores in-frame clones only, minus some. The sample includes around 2.5 million clones, over 85% of them seen just once. Sequencing was carried out using naive CD4+ T cells from PBMCs. Subset here: CD45RA+ positively selected. This clonotype was obtained from a young man in good health. Some clones in this sample may be carry-over from other donors' samples. The gene calls are TRBV25-1 and TRBJ2-1; TRBD2 aligns across 10 bases. The CDR3 DNA sequence: TGTGCCAGCAGTGCGGTCGTGGGTAGCGGGAGGCTTTTTGAGCAGTTCTTC. It is translated as CASSAVVGSGRLFEQFF.